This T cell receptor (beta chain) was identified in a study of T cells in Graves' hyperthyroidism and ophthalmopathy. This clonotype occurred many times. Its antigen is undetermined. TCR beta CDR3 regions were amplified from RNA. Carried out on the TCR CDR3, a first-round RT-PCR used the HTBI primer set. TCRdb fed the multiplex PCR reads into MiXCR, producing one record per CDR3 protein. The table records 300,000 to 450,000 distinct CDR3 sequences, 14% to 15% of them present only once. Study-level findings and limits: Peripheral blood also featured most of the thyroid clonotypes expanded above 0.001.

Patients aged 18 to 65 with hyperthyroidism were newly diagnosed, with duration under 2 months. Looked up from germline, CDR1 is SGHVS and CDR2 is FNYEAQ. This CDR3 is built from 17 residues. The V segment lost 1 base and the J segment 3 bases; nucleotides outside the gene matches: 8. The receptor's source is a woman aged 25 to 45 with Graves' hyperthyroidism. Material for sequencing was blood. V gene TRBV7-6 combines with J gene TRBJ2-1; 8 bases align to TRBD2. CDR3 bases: TGTGCCAGCAGCTTAGGGTTAGCGGGATCTTTCTACAATGAGCAGTTCTTC. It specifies CASSLGLAGSFYNEQFF.